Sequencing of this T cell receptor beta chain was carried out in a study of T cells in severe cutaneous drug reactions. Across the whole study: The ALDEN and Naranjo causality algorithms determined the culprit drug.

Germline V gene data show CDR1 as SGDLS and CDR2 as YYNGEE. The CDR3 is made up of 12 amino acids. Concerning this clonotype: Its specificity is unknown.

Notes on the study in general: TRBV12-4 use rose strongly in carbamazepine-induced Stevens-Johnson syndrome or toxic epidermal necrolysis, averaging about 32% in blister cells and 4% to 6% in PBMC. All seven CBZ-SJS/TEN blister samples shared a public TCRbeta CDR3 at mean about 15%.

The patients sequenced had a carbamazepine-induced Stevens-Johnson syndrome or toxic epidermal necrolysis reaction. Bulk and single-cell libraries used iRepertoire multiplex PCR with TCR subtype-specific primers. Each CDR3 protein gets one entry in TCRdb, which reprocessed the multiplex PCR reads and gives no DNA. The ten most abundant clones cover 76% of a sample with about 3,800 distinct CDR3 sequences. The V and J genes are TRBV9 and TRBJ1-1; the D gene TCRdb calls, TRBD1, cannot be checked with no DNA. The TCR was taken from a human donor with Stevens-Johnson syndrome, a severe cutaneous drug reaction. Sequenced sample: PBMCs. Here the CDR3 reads CASSGQGARAFF.